A selection of T cell receptor beta chains follows, all from one sample in a study of beta chain features in type 1 diabetes. Assay: immunoSEQ multiplex PCR; the TCRdb copy retains only in-frame clones and omits some. The table lists approximately 250,000 clones, over 8.5% of them singletons, with approximately 0.035% in the top ten. Sequencing was carried out using naive CD4+ T cells from blood. All receptors come from a woman under 30 in good health. Each CDR3 is given with its conserved first and last residue. The D gene is left open where the match is weak. Expanded clones are given a class, and other clones once, few, many or no size at all.

V	D	J	length	size	DNA	CDR3
TRBV18	TRBD2	TRBJ2-5	17	few	TGTGCCAGCTCACCTTCAGGACTAGCGGGGATGCAAGAGACCCAGTACTTC	CASSPSGLAGMQETQYF
TRBV9	.	TRBJ2-1	15	.	TGTGCCAGCAGCGTAGGCCAGGGGACTAACAATGAGCAGTTCTTC	CASSVGQGTNNEQFF
TRBV5-5	TRBD2	TRBJ2-3	16	once	TGTGCCAGCAGCGGGAGAGAACTAGCGGGAGCAGATACGCAGTATTTT	CASSGRELAGADTQYF
TRBV11-2	.	TRBJ2-7	14	few	TGTGCCAGCAGCAGCCTAAGGGGCGCCGGGGAGCAGTACTTC	CASSSLRGAGEQYF
TRBV27	.	TRBJ2-6	15	.	TGTGCCAGCAGTCCGCGGGGGCTAGGGGCCAACGTCCTGACTTTC	CASSPRGLGANVLTF
TRBV7-8	.	TRBJ2-5	14	.	TGTGCCAGCAGCTTAGGGGCCAGGGAAGAGACCCAGTACTTC	CASSLGAREETQYF
TRBV7-9	TRBD1	TRBJ2-1	16	few	TGTGCCAGCAGCCCCAGGGGGGGACAGGGATACAATGAGCAGTTCTTC	CASSPRGGQGYNEQFF
TRBV5-4	TRBD2	TRBJ2-3	14	many	TGTGCCAGCAGGACGCGGGGGAGCACAGATACGCAGTATTTT	CASRTRGSTDTQYF
TRBV11-2	.	TRBJ2-7	15	.	TGTGCCAGCAGCTTAGCAACCGGGGGTGGCTACGAGCAGTACTTC	CASSLATGGGYEQYF
TRBV30	TRBD1	TRBJ1-2	17	few	TGTGCCTGGAGTGTAATCGTTCGGGACAGGATTAACTATGGCTACACCTTC	CAWSVIVRDRINYGYTF
TRBV10-3	.	TRBJ1-5	15	few	TGTGCCATCAGTGAGTCTGGGGGCGCCGGGCAGCCCCAGCATTTT	CAISESGGAGQPQHF
TRBV5-1	.	TRBJ1-2	13	few	TGCGCCAGCAGAACCGGGACACAATTCGGCTACACCTTC	CASRTGTQFGYTF
TRBV6-5	.	TRBJ1-1	15	few	TGTGCCAGCAGTTACTCCACCGCGGGGAACACTGAAGCTTTCTTT	CASSYSTAGNTEAFF
TRBV29-1	.	TRBJ2-2	13	.	TGCAGCGTCGCATCCTACGTCCCCGGGGAGCTGTTTTTT	CSVASYVPGELFF
TRBV18	TRBD1	TRBJ1-2	15	few	TGTGCCAGCTCACCACCTATCGCAGGGGGCCATGGCTACACCTTC	CASSPPIAGGHGYTF
TRBV21-1	.	TRBJ1-1	14	few	TGTGCCAGCAGCAAGGCCAGGGGTCGAACTGAAGCTTTCTTT	CASSKARGRTEAFF
TRBV6-5	TRBD1	TRBJ2-1	13	.	TGTGCCATCAATGACAGGGTGGGCAATGAGCAGTTCTTC	CAINDRVGNEQFF
TRBV7-9	TRBD1	TRBJ1-6	15	many	TGTGCCAGCAGTCCACTCGGACAGGCTAATTCACCCCTCCACTTT	CASSPLGQANSPLHF
TRBV30	TRBD1	TRBJ1-1	14	.	TGTGCCTGGAGCCCCAGGACAGGCTGGGGTCCAGCTTTCTTT	CAWSPRTGWGPAFF
TRBV7-2	TRBD2	TRBJ2-1	15	many	TGTGCCAGCAGCCCAGGGACTAGCTTGGGCAATGAGCAGTTCTTC	CASSPGTSLGNEQFF
TRBV9	TRBD1	TRBJ2-2	19	.	TGTGCCAGCAGCCCCCGACAGGGGACGGGCGGCGGGAACACCGGGGAGCTGTTTTTT	CASSPRQGTGGGNTGELFF
TRBV29-1	.	TRBJ2-3	14	few	TGCAGCGTTGAAGATAGCGGACGCCGGGATACGCAGTATTTT	CSVEDSGRRDTQYF
TRBV10-3	.	TRBJ1-1	14	many	TGTGCCATCACCGAGAAACAGGGTAACACTGAAGCTTTCTTT	CAITEKQGNTEAFF
TRBV5-6	.	TRBJ1-5	14	few	TGTGCCAGCAGCGGCGGCGGGGGGAATCAGCCCCAGCATTTT	CASSGGGGNQPQHF
TRBV5-1	.	TRBJ2-5	15	.	TGCGCCAGCTCCCATGGTGGGGGCGAGGGTGAGACCCAGTACTTC	CASSHGGGEGETQYF
TRBV30	.	TRBJ2-7	18	.	TGTGCCTGGAGTGACCCGGTGGCCTCATCCGGGAGCTCCTACGAGCAGTACTTC	CAWSDPVASSGSSYEQYF
TRBV5-1	.	TRBJ2-5	13	few	TGCGCCAGCAGCCGGGGGTCGCAAGAGACCCAGTACTTC	CASSRGSQETQYF
TRBV11-1	.	TRBJ2-2	16	few	TGTGCCAGCAGCCCCCGAGGGGGTGCTAACACCGGGGAGCTGTTTTTT	CASSPRGGANTGELFF
TRBV10-3	.	TRBJ1-2	14	.	TGTGCCATCAGTGACGTAGGGGTTAACTATGGCTACACCTTC	CAISDVGVNYGYTF
TRBV4-1	.	TRBJ1-4	13	many	TGCGCCAGCAGTGACACCCTGGGCGAAAAACTGTTTTTT	CASSDTLGEKLFF
TRBV18	.	TRBJ2-7	13	few	TGTGCCAGCTCACGGACAGACCCCTACGAGCAGTACTTC	CASSRTDPYEQYF
TRBV4-1	.	TRBJ2-7	15	.	TGCGCCAGCAGCTCAGGCCCCACCGGGATCTACGAGCAGTACTTC	CASSSGPTGIYEQYF
TRBV14	TRBD1	TRBJ2-2	15	few	TGTGCCAGCAGCCACCGGGACAGGGGGACCGGGGAGCTGTTTTTT	CASSHRDRGTGELFF
TRBV5-1	.	TRBJ2-5	18	.	TGCGCCAGCAGCTCCCCAAGACCGGGACAAGTGTACCAAGAGACCCAGTACTTC	CASSSPRPGQVYQETQYF
TRBV30	.	TRBJ1-1	15	.	TGTGCCTGGAGCCGCCCCCGGACTGTGAACACTGAAGCTTTCTTT	CAWSRPRTVNTEAFF
TRBV30	.	TRBJ2-3	14	.	TGTGCCTGGAGTCGGCAGGGGCGGGTAGATACGCAGTATTTT	CAWSRQGRVDTQYF
TRBV25-1	TRBD1	TRBJ1-4	14	.	TGTGCCAGCAGTGAGGGACAGGGGGCTGAAAAACTGTTTTTT	CASSEGQGAEKLFF
TRBV30	.	TRBJ1-5	13	.	TGTGCCTGGACTCGAGATAGCAATCAGCCCCAGCATTTT	CAWTRDSNQPQHF
TRBV30	.	TRBJ2-1	13	few	TGTGCCTGGAGTATCGGGAACTACAATGAGCAGTTCTTC	CAWSIGNYNEQFF
TRBV6-1	.	TRBJ2-1	12	few	TGTGCCAGCAGCCGACAGTACGATGAGCAGTTCTTC	CASSRQYDEQFF
TRBV5-1	TRBD2	TRBJ2-1	17	few	TGCGCCAGCAGCCCAGTTGGTCAGCGGGGGCCGGACAATGAGCAGTTCTTC	CASSPVGQRGPDNEQFF
TRBV7-9	TRBD1	TRBJ2-3	15	few	TGTGCCAGCAGCCGCCTACAGGGGGACACAGATACGCAGTATTTT	CASSRLQGDTDTQYF
TRBV5-1	TRBD2	TRBJ2-5	15	.	TGCGCCAGCAGCCCCCGACTAGCGGGGGGGGAGACCCAGTACTTC	CASSPRLAGGETQYF
TRBV14	TRBD2	TRBJ2-1	15	few	TGTGCCAGCAGCCAAGTCGGGAGGGGGTACAATGAGCAGTTCTTC	CASSQVGRGYNEQFF
TRBV4-1	.	TRBJ2-7	16	few	TGCGCCAGCAGCCAAGGAATGACGGGAAGGGATGGCGAGCAGTACTTC	CASSQGMTGRDGEQYF
TRBV30	.	TRBJ1-2	11	many	TGTGCCTGGAGTGCACTGCTTGGCTACACCTTC	CAWSALLGYTF
TRBV30	TRBD1	TRBJ1-4	13	few	TGTGCCTGGAGGACAGGGCTGCATGAAAAACTGTTTTTT	CAWRTGLHEKLFF
TRBV2	.	TRBJ2-5	16	.	TGTGCCAGCAGTGAAGCCCCCTCCAGCGGCCAAGAGACCCAGTACTTC	CASSEAPSSGQETQYF
TRBV5-1	.	TRBJ2-4	15	few	TGCGCCAGCAGCTTGGCTAGCGTAGCCAAAAACATTCAGTACTTC	CASSLASVAKNIQYF
TRBV5-4	TRBD2	TRBJ2-3	14	.	TGTGCCAGCAGCCCACGCGGGGGTTCAGATACGCAGTATTTT	CASSPRGGSDTQYF
TRBV5-1	.	TRBJ2-5	17	.	TGCGCCAGCAGTCCAGGCCTCTTCGAAGGGAGGGGGGAGACCCAGTACTTC	CASSPGLFEGRGETQYF